This record looks at one TCR beta chain sequence and its context. What it recognizes is unknown. Every participant gave one or more pre-ART and two or more post-ART PBMC samples. These data are taken from a study of long-term antiretroviral therapy in people with HIV. In the study overall: Some samples came about a decade before the 2015 immediate-ART recommendation, and these were the earliest. The study, taken as a whole, reports: Dominant in the repertoire at all time points were clones expanded before ART. Diversity increased after ART yet remained lower than in transplant donor controls.

The assay used was immunoSEQ (version v3.0), run at survey level. Using immunoSEQ multiplex PCR, the repertoire was profiled, and TCRdb retains in-frame clones only, with some absent. The sample consists of tens of thousands of clones, approximately 87% of them appearing once. V lost 4 bases to trimming and J lost 5 bases; unmatched junction nucleotides: 5. The CDR3 is 14 amino acids. Germline-derived CDR1 and CDR2 are MNHEY and SVGAGI. The chain carries TRBV6-5 and TRBJ2-7; 10 nucleotides match TRBD1. The sequenced sample was unsorted PBMCs, obtained around 5 years after starting antiretroviral therapy. This TCR derives from a man aged 35 to 55 with HIV. CDR3 residues: CASSSTTGGNEQYF. The CDR3 DNA is TGTGCCAGCAGTTCCACGACAGGGGGCAACGAGCAGTACTTC.